This section outlines one T cell receptor (beta chain) sequence together with its context. Its antigen is unknown. No much larger clonotype is one base removed from it; base qualities were not supplied. From the cysteine through the phenylalanine, the CDR3 covers 16 amino acids. The entry retains the CDR3 DNA only, 48 bases that are in frame from base 1. Via the germline V gene, CDR1 is SGHDN and CDR2 FVKESK. The V end loses 1 base and the J end loses 0 bases, and a stretch of 10 bases separates them. For the CD8 naive samples, CD45RO-negative cells were positively selected for CCR7, yielding a CD45RA+CCR7+ population from which TemRA cells were excluded. Donors were healthy HIV-negative adults with no recently reported acute infections or vaccinations. All donors were Caucasian adults living in Nashville, Tennessee, USA. Blood was collected by leukapheresis, and PBMCs were isolated by Ficoll-Histopaque density gradient centrifugation and then cryopreserved in liquid nitrogen vapor phase. Purity and quantity of every magnetically sorted T cell population were checked by analytical flow cytometry. Each sorted fraction had its genomic DNA isolated and then quantified by UV absorbance on a Nanodrop 2000c.

The sample is drawn from a study of shared clonotypes between healthy human individuals (dated by TCRdb to about 2020). At the level of the whole study: Two women and three men aged 18 to 49 years were included in the cohort. Different laboratories and diverse techniques were used to prepare libraries and sequence TCR repertoires, to increase sequencing depth and limit assay-specific biases. Per donor, three plates each were used for CD4 naive and CD4 memory, two for CD8 naive, and one for CD8 memory. Between about 0.9 and 8.9 billion PBMCs per donor were obtained by leukapheresis. To estimate repertoire size and how much clonotypes are shared between individuals, the study performed deep sequencing of blood TCR repertoires from roughly five healthy adults. On the study overall, not on this receptor specifically: Sampling was restricted to blood, and TCR repertoires in tissue are likely to differ from TCR repertoires in blood. Naive subsets generally had larger estimated clonotype richness than memory subsets. Clonotypes shared by all four sorted-subset donors showed higher generation probabilities than non-shared clonotypes. Around 5% of naive CD4, 3.5% of naive CD8, about 2.5% of memory CD4, and 0.4% of memory CD8 clonotypes were shared across several donors. Even with the large sequencing depth, rarefaction of the sorted-subset datasets indicated that sequencing was incomplete. Because the study included only a small number of donors, the genetic and exposure-history diversity represented was limited. Pairwise subsampling indicated that sequencing depth was expected to affect the degree of clonotype sharing among donors.

Using the deep immunoSEQ assay, TCR CDR3 regions were amplified from genomic DNA by multiplex PCR. Extracted genomic DNA from each cell subset was spread evenly across all wells of several immunoSEQ 96-well plates, with each plate serving as a replicate. Each replicate PCR for sorted subsets received about 200 ng genomic DNA, equal to roughly 29,000 T cell genomes. The purified libraries were quantified using a Qubit 3.0 fluorometer, sized with a Bioanalyzer 2100, and then quantified again using the KAPA Library Quantification kit. A separate single-read 150-cycle Illumina NextSeq 550 flow cell was used to sequence each immunoSEQ 96-well plate. The published analysis was carried out like this. Because only junctional sequences without quality scores were contained in the immunoSEQ output, filtering matching that applied to full-length reads could not be performed. To assign V/J genes and CDR3, sequences were annotated using PyIR, a Python wrapper for IgBLAST v1.9, with IMGT germline references. Reads were filtered out if the reads had weak V/J assignments (E-value above 1e-6), no CDR3, stop codons, out-of-frame junctions, or ambiguous translated residues. V3J clonotypes were defined by identical inferred V gene, J gene, and CDR3 amino acid sequence. To compute the percentage overlap between repertoires, the number of shared unique clonotypes was divided by the size of the smaller repertoire. Richness of each repertoire was evaluated using RTK rarefaction, the Chao1 estimator, and Recon v2.1 estimates of unobserved clonotypes. Generation probabilities were computed with OLGA for all TCRbeta clonotypes obtained by the gDNA method from a few donors. TCRdb took over this immuneACCESS table, retaining in-frame rearrangements with V and J assigned. Such tables are incomplete; in checked studies, under half of the missing clones stem from an unresolved V gene, and the remainder is unexplained. The DNA was the basis for D and trimming; V, J and clone size are from that table. This sample holds about 2.1 million clones; 93% were observed only once. The leading ten clones occupy 1.5% to 2% of the sample.

The TCR was taken from a man aged 18 to 30 in good health. Some clones in this sample may be carry-over from other donors' samples. The chain links TRBV14 with TRBJ2-1; a weak D assignment points to TRBD1 (6 bases agree). The sample taken for sequencing was naive CD8+ T cells from PBMCs. The cell subset or site label, read with the paper, signifies: CD45RA+CCR7+. The CDR3 sequence is CASSQVEDSSYNEQFF. The sequence in DNA is TGTGCCAGCAGCCAAGTTGAGGACAGCTCCTACAATGAGCAGTTCTTC.